These 14 T cell receptor beta chains were all obtained from the same sample, sequenced in a study of blood T cell repertoires in COVID-19. Clones were read by immunoSEQ multiplex PCR, and TCRdb kept only the in-frame ones, dropping some. The sample lists about 150,000 clones, around 80% occurring once. Sequencing used peripheral blood. The receptors shown here come from a man aged 55 to 70 with acute or convalescent COVID-19.

V gene TRBV5-6 combines with J gene TRBJ1-4; no firm D call. V shed 1 base and J shed 5 bases, with 6 bases lying between them. The CDR3 runs to 13 residues. The germline gives CDR1 SGHDT, CDR2 YYEEEE. The CDR3 DNA reads TGTGCCAGCAGCTTGTCCAGGAATGAAAAACTGTTTTTT. Amino acids: CASSLSRNEKLFF.

The chain is built from TRBV29-1 and TRBJ2-1, with D possibly matching TRBD2 (5 bases). This CDR3 has 13 amino acids. Trimming left V 1 base short and J 7 bases short, with 11 bases between. Germline V gene sequence: CDR1 SQVTM, CDR2 ANQGSEA. The DNA for the CDR3 is TGCAGCGTTGAAGGTATAGAGGGAAATGAGCAGTTCTTC. Its translation is CSVEGIEGNEQFF.

The gene calls are TRBV11-3 and TRBJ2-5, with 8 bases fitting TRBD1. CDR3 length: 13 amino acids. Germline trimming cut 4 bases from V and 5 bases from J; bases unmatched to any gene: 3. Germline CDR1 is SGHNT and CDR2 is YENEEA. The CDR3 loop is CASSSTGVETQYF. The DNA of the CDR3 is TGTGCCAGCAGCTCGACAGGGGTGGAGACCCAGTACTTC. Full variable domain (remainder filled in from reference TRBV11-3 and TRBJ2-5): EAGVVQSPRYKIIEKKQPVAFWCNPISGHNTLYWYLQNLGQGPELLIRYENEEAVDDSQLPKDRFSAERLKGVDSTLKIQPAELGDSAVYLCASSSTGVETQYFGPGTRLLVL.

For the CDR3, the DNA is TGTGCCAGTAGGTTGGAGACAGGGGTGACCAGCAATCAGCCCCAGCATTTT. It codes for CASRLETGVTSNQPQHF. The rearrangement links TRBV19 to TRBJ1-5; 8 bases agree with TRBD1. CDR1 and CDR2 (germline): LNHDA, SQIVND (reference sequence). The ends lost 6 bases at V and 1 base at J; junction bases unmatched: 11. The CDR3 length is 17 residues.

The chain has TRBV30 and TRBJ2-1; weak D call: TRBD2 (6 bases). CDR1 and CDR2 (germline): GTSNPN, SVGIG (reference sequence). The CDR3 totals 15 residues. Trimming took off 3 bases at V and 2 bases at J, with 14 bases between the two ends. The CDR3 bases are TGTGCCTGGAGAAGAGCAGGGAGGCCCTACAATGAGCAGTTCTTC. Protein sequence: CAWRRAGRPYNEQFF.

This sequence joins TRBV5-1 and TRBJ2-2; 9 bases map to TRBD1. Germline V gene data show CDR1 as SGHRS and CDR2 as YFSETQ. This CDR3 is built from 15 residues. V dropped 3 bases and J dropped 5; count of bases not matched to a gene: 5. The CDR3 sequence: CASSSGQGRTGELFF. Written as DNA, the CDR3 is TGCGCCAGCAGCTCCGGACAGGGGAGGACCGGGGAGCTGTTTTTT.

The gene calls are TRBV5-1 and TRBJ2-1; D gene unclear. The germline V and J ends were trimmed by 0 bases and 0 bases, with 7 bases remaining between them. Germline CDR1 reads SGHRS; CDR2 reads YFSETQ. This CDR3 region has 15 residues. The CDR3 region is CASSLDGYSYNEQFF. For the CDR3, the DNA is TGCGCCAGCAGCTTGGACGGGTACTCCTACAATGAGCAGTTCTTC.

The V gene is TRBV14, the J gene TRBJ2-2; D is possibly TRBD2 (6 bases). In germline, CDR1 is SGHDN, CDR2 FVKESK. The CDR3 has 15 residues. V lost 4 bases and J lost 6, with 15 bases in between. CDR3 DNA sequence: TGTGCCAGCAGCCCAGGGAGGTCTGGCCCCGGGGAGCTGTTTTTT. This encodes CASSPGRSGPGELFF.

The V and J genes are TRBV28 and TRBJ2-2, with 13 positions matching TRBD2. V lost 5 bases, J lost 7 bases, and 22 bases stayed unmatched. CDR1 MDHEN and CDR2 SYDVKM come from the germline V gene. The CDR3 loop spans 21 amino acids. CDR3 in DNA: TGTGCCAGCAGTCGCCCCATAGTACTAGCGGGAGGGCCAAGCGCGGGCGGGGAGCTGTTTTTT. Its translation is CASSRPIVLAGGPSAGGELFF.

J is TRBJ1-3 and V is TRBV7-9, with unresolved D. Trimming took off 4 bases at V and 6 bases at J, with 10 bases between the two ends. Germline CDR1 and CDR2: SEHNR and FQNEAQ (reference sequence). The CDR3 sequence is 13 residues long. CDR3 DNA: TGTGCCAGCAGCTCAACCTCAGTAAACACCATATATTTT. As protein: CASSSTSVNTIYF.

The gene calls are TRBV28 and TRBJ1-5; TRBD1 agrees at 8 bases. CDR3 length: 13 residues. V trimming: 7 bases; J trimming: 9 bases; junction bases outside the gene matches: 8. Per the germline V gene, CDR1 is MDHEN and CDR2 is SYDVKM. CDR3 coding DNA: TGTGCCAGCATCAGGGGGCGGACAGGGCCCCAGCATTTT. This gives the protein CASIRGRTGPQHF. Filled out from reference TRBV28 and TRBJ1-5, the complete variable domain reads DVKVTQSSRYLVKRTGEKVFLECVQDMDHENMFWYRQDPGLGLRLIYFSYDVKMKEKGDIPEGYSVSREKKERFSLILESASTNQTSMYLCASIRGRTGPQHFGDGTRLSIL.

V gene TRBV5-1 combines with J gene TRBJ2-1; possibly TRBD1 for D (5 bases). This CDR3 contains 14 residues. Trimming removed 0 bases from V and 9 bases from J, with 13 bases in between. Per germline, CDR1 SGHRS and CDR2 YFSETQ. CDR3 loop: CASSLDSGPGEQFF. The CDR3 coding sequence is TGCGCCAGCAGCTTGGATTCAGGGCCCGGTGAGCAGTTCTTC.

This clone was seen more than once but under ten times. V and J are TRBV6-1 and TRBJ1-2, with D perhaps matching TRBD1 (5 bases). From germline, CDR1 is MNHNS and CDR2 SASEGT. The CDR3 loop spans 14 amino acids. Trimming cost V 1 base and J 2 bases, with 8 bases left between them. As DNA, the CDR3 is TGTGCCAGCAGTGAAGACAGGTACAACTATGGCTACACCTTC. Residues: CASSEDRYNYGYTF.

The genes are TRBV3-1 (or the pseudogene TRBV3-2) and TRBJ1-6, with 8 bases identical to TRBD1. The CDR3 runs to 15 residues. V lost 1 base to trimming and J lost 7 bases; unmatched junction nucleotides: 3. CDR1 and CDR2 (germline): LGHDT, YNNKEL (reference sequence). This CDR3 is CASSQGTGINSPLHF. CDR3 nucleotide sequence: TGTGCCAGCAGCCAAGGGACAGGGATAAATTCACCCCTCCACTTT.